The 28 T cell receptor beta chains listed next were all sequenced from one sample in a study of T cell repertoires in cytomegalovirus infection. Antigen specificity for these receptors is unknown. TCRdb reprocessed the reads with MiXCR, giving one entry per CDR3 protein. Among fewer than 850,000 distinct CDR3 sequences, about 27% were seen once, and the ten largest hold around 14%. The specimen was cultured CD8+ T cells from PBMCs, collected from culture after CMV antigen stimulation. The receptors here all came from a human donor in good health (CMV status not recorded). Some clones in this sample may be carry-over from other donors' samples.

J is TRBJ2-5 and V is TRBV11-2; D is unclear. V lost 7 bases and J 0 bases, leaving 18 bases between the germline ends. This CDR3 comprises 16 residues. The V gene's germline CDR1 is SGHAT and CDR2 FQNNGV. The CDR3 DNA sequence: TGTGCCAGCACAGCGTTGGGGTTTAGTGACCAAGAGACCCAGTACTTC. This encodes CASTALGFSDQETQYF.

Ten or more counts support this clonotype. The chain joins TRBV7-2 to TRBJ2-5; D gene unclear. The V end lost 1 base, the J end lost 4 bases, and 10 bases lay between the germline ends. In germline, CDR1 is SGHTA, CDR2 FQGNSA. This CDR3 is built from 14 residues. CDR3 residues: CASSLGAIRETQYF. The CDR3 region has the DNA TGTGCCAGCAGCTTAGGGGCCATAAGAGAGACCCAGTACTTC. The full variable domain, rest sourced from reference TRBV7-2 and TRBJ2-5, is GAGVSQSPSNKVTEKGKDVELRCDPISGHTALYWYRQSLGQGLEFLIYFQGNSAPDKSGLPSDRFSAERTGGSVSTLTIQRTQQEDSAVYLCASSLGAIRETQYFGPGTRLLVL.

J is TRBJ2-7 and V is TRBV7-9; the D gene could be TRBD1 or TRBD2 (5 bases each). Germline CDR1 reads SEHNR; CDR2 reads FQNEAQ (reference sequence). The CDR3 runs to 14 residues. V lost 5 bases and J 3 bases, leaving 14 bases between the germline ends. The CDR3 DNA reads TGTGCCAGCAGCGGTCCGGGACCACTCTACGAGCAGTACGTC. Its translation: CASSGPGPLYEQYV.

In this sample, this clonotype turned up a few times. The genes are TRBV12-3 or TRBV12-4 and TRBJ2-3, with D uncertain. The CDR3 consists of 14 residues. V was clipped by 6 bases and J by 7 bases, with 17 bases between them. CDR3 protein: CASSPSELLNTQYF. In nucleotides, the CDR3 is TGTGCCAGCAGCCCCTCAGAACTCTTAAATACGCAGTATTTT.

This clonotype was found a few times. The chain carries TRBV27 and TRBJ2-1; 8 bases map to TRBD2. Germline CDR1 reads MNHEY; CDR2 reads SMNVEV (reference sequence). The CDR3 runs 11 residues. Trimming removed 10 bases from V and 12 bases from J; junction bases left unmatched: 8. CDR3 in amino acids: CATGGGRGQFF. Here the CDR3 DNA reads TGTGCCACCGGGGGGGGACGGGGGCAGTTCTTC.

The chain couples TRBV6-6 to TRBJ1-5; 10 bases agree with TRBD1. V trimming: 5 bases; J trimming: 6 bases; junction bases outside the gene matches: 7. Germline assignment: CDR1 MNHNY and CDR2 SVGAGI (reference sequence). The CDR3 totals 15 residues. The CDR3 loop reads CASSGGTGDGQPQHF. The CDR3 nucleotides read TGTGCCAGCAGTGGCGGGACAGGGGACGGTCAGCCCCAGCATTTT.

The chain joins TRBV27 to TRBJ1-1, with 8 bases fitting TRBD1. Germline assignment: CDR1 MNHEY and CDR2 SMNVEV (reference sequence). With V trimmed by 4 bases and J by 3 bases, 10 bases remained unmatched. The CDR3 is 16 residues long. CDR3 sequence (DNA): TGTGCCAGCAGTTCCCCCCGACAGGGGATGGACACTGAAGCTTTCTTT. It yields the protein CASSSPRQGMDTEAFF.

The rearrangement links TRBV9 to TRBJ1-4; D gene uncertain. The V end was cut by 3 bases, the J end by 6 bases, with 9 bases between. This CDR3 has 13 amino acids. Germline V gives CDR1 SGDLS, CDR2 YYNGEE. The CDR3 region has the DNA TGTGCCAGCAGCGACGGACGGCATGAAAAACTGTTTTTT. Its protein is CASSDGRHEKLFF.

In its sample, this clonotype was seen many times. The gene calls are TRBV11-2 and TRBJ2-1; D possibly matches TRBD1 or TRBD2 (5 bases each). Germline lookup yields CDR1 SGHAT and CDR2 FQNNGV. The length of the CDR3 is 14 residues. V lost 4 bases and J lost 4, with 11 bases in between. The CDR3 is CASSSLGGYNEQFF. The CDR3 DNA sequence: TGTGCCAGCAGCTCGCTTGGGGGATACAATGAGCAGTTCTTC.

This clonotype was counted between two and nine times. In nucleotides, the CDR3 is TGTGCCAGCAGTTTTACAGGGGCGGGTTACGAGCAGTACGTC. As protein: CASSFTGAGYEQYV. The chain is built from TRBV28 and TRBJ2-7, with 7 bases identical to TRBD1. V shed 3 bases and J 4 bases; nucleotides not matched to a gene: 6. The germline V gene encodes CDR1 MDHEN and CDR2 SYDVKM. The CDR3 runs 14 residues.

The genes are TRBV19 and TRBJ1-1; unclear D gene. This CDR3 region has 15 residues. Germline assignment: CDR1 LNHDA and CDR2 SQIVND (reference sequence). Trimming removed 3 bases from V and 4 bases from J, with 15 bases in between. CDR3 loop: CASSILHNRATEAFF. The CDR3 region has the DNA TGTGCCAGTAGTATTCTCCACAATCGGGCCACTGAAGCTTTCTTT.

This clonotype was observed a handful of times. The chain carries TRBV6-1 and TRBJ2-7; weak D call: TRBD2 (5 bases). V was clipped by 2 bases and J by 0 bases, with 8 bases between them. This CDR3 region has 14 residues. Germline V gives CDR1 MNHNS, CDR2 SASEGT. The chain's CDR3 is CASSELGSSYEQYV. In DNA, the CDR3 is TGTGCCAGCAGTGAACTGGGGAGCTCCTACGAGCAGTACGTC.

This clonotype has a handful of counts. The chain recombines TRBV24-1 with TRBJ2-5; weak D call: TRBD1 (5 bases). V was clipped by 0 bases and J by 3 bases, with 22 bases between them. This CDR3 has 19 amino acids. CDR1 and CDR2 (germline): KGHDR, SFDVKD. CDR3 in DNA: TGTGCCACCAGTGATTTGCAACAGGAGCCGACCCCTGAAGAAGAGACCCAGTACTTC. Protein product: CATSDLQQEPTPEEETQYF.

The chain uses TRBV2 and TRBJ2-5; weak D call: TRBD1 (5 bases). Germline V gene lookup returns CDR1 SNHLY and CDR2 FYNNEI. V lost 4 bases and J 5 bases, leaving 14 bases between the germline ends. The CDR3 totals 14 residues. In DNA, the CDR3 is TGTGCCAGCAGTGCGACAGTGGTTGGGGAGACCCAGTACTTC. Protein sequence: CASSATVVGETQYF. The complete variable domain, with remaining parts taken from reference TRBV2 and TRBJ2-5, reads EPEVTQTPSHQVTQMGQEVILRCVPISNHLYFYWYRQILGQKVEFLVSFYNNEISEKSEIFDDQFSVERPDGSNFTLKIRSTKLEDSAMYFCASSATVVGETQYFGPGTRLLVL.

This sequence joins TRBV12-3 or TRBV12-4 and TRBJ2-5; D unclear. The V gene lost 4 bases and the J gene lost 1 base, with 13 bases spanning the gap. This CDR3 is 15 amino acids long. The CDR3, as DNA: TGTGCCAGCAGTTCGGAGCAGAGCCTCCAAGAGACCCAGTACTTC. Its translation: CASSSEQSLQETQYF.

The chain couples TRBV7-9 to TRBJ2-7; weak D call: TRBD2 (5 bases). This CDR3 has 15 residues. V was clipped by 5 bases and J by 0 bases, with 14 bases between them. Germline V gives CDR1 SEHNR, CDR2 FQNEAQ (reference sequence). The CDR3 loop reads CASSPEGRNSYEQYV. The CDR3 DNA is TGTGCCAGCAGCCCAGAGGGCCGGAACTCCTACGAGCAGTACGTC.

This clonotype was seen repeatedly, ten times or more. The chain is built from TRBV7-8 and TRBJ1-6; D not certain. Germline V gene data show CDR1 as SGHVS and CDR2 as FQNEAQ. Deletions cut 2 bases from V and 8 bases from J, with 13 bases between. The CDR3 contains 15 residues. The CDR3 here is CASSLSAGPHSPLHF. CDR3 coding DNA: TGTGCCAGCAGCTTATCGGCGGGTCCTCATTCACCCCTCCACTTT. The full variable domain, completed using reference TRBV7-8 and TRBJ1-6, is GAGVSQSPRYKVAKRGQDVALRCDPISGHVSLFWYQQALGQGPEFLTYFQNEAQLDKSGLPSDRFFAERPEGSVSTLKIQRTQQEDSAVYLCASSLSAGPHSPLHFGNGTRLTVT.

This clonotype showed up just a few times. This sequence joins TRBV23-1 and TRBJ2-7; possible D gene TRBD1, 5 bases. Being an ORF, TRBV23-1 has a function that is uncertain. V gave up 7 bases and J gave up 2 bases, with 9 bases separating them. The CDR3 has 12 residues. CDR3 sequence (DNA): TGCGCCAGCACCGACAGAGCCTACGAGCAGTACGTC. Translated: CASTDRAYEQYV.

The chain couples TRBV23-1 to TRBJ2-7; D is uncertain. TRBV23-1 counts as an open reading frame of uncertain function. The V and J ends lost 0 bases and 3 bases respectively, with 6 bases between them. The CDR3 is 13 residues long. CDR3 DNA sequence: TGCGCCAGCAGTCAATCGATCGACTACGAGCAGTACGTC. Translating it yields CASSQSIDYEQYV.

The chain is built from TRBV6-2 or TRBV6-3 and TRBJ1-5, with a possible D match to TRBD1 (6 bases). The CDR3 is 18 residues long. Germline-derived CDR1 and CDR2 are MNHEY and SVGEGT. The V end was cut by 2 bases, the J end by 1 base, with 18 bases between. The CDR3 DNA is TGTGCCAGCAGTTACGGGGCGGTAGCAGGGGCAAGCAATCAGCCCCAGCATTTT. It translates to CASSYGAVAGASNQPQHF.

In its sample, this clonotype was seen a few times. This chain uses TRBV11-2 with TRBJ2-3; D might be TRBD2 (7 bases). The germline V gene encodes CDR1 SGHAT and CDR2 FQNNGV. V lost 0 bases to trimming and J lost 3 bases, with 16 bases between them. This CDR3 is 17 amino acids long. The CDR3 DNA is TGTGCCAGCAGCTTAGATATTTGGGGGGGCGGAACAGATACGCAGTATTTT. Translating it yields CASSLDIWGGGTDTQYF. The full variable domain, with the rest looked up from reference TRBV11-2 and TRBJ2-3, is EAGVAQSPRYKIIEKRQSVAFWCNPISGHATLYWYQQILGQGPKLLIQFQNNGVVDDSQLPKDRFSAERLKGVDSTLKIQPAKLEDSAVYLCASSLDIWGGGTDTQYFGPGTRLTVL.

For the CDR3, the DNA is TGTGCCAGCACCGCACTGGGGTTTACCAATGAGCAGTTCTTC. Its protein product is CASTALGFTNEQFF. The V gene is TRBV6-8, the J gene TRBJ2-1; D uncertain. The germline V gene has CDR1 MNHGY and CDR2 SAAAGT. The CDR3 covers 14 residues. Trimming took 7 bases from V and 6 from J, leaving 16 bases between them.

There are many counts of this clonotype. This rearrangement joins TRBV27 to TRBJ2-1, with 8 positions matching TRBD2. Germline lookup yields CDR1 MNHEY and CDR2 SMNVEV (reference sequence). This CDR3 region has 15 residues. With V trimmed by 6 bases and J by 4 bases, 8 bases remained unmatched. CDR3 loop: CASSPGGGPYNEQFF. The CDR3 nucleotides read TGTGCCAGCAGCCCGGGAGGGGGGCCATACAATGAGCAGTTCTTC.

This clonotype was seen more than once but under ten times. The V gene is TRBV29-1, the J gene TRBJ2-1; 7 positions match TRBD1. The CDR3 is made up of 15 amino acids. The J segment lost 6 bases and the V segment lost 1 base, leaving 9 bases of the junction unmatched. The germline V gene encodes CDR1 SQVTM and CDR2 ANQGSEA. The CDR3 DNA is TGCAGCGTTGAAGGCCAGGGGGAAGTAGGCAATGAGCAGTTCTTC. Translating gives CSVEGQGEVGNEQFF.

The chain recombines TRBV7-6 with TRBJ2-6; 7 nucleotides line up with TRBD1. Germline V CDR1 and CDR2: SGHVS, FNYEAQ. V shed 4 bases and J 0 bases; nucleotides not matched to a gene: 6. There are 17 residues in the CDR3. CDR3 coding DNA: TGTGCCAGCAGCTCTCCGGGACAGATCTCTGGGGCCAACGTCCTGACTTTC. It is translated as CASSSPGQISGANVLTF.

The CDR3 bases are TGTGCCAGCACCGGACCGACAGGGGAAGCAGATACGCAGTATTTT. Its protein product is CASTGPTGEADTQYF. The chain joins TRBV2 to TRBJ2-3; 8 bases agree with TRBD1. Unmatched junction bases numbered 10, after V lost 7 bases and J lost 4 bases. CDR1 and CDR2 from the germline V gene are SNHLY and FYNNEI. This CDR3 is built from 15 residues. The complete variable domain, with remaining parts taken from reference TRBV2 and TRBJ2-3, reads EPEVTQTPSHQVTQMGQEVILRCVPISNHLYFYWYRQILGQKVEFLVSFYNNEISEKSEIFDDQFSVERPDGSNFTLKIRSTKLEDSAMYFCASTGPTGEADTQYFGPGTRLTVL.

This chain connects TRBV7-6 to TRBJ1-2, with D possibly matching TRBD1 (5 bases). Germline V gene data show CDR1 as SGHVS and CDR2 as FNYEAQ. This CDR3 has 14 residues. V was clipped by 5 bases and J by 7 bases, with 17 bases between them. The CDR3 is CASSPTRDDVGYTF. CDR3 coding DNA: TGTGCCAGCAGCCCGACCAGGGATGATGTTGGCTACACCTTC. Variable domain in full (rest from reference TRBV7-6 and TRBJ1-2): GAGVSQSPRYKVTKRGQDVALRCDPISGHVSLYWYRQALGQGPEFLTYFNYEAQQDKSGLPNDRFSAERPEGSISTLTIQRTEQRDSAMYRCASSPTRDDVGYTFGSGTRLTVV.

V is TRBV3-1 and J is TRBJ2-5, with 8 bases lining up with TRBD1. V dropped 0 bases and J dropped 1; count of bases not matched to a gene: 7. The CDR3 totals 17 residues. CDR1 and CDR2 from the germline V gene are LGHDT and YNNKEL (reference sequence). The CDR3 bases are TGTGCCAGCAGCCAAGATTTCGGACAGGGTATCCAAGAGACCCAGTACTTC. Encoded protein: CASSQDFGQGIQETQYF.